This T cell receptor beta chain was observed in a study of blood T cell repertoires in COVID-19. The CDR3 consists of 14 residues. Looked up from germline, CDR1 is KGHSH and CDR2 is LQKENI. Trimming took off 0 bases at V and 5 bases at J, with 10 bases between the two ends. Study processing details: Cell counts per sample came from amplifying reference gene primers. Data came from immunoSEQ multiplex PCR; TCRdb stores just in-frame clones and leaves some out. V and J calls plus clone size are reproduced from that table; the DNA served to infer D and trimming. The sample carries about 260,000 clones, 90% recorded once.

The sequenced material came from peripheral blood. The genes are TRBV18 and TRBJ2-5, with a possible D match to TRBD1 (5 bases). The TCR comes from a woman aged 35 to 49 with acute or convalescent COVID-19. DNA of the CDR3: TGTGCCAGCTCACCACCGGGGCTCGGGGAGACCCAGTACTTC. Residues: CASSPPGLGETQYF.